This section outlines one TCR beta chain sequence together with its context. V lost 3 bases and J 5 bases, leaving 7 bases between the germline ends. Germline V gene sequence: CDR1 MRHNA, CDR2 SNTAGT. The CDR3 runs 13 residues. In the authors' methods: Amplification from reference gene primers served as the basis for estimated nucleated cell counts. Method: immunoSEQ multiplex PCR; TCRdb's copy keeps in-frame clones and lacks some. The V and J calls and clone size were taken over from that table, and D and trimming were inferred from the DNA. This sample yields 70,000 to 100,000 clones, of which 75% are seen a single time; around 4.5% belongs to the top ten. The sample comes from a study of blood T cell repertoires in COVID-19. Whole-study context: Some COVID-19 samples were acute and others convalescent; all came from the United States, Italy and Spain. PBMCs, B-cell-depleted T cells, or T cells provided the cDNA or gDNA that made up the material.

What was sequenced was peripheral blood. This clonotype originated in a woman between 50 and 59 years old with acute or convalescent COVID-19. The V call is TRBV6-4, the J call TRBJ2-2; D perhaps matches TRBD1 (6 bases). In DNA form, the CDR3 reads TGTGCCAGCAGTGAGCAGGGGACCGGGGAGCTGTTTTTT. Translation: CASSEQGTGELFF.